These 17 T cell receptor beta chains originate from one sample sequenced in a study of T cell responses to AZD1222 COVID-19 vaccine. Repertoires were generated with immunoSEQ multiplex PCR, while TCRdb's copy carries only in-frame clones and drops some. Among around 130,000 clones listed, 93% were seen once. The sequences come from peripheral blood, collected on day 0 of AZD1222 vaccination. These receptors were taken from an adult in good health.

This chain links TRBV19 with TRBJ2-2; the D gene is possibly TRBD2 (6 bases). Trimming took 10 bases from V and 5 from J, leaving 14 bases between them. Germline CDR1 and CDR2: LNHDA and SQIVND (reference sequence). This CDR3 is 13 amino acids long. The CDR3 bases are TGTGCCACGGCGGGGAAGCGAACCGGGGAGCTGTTTTTT. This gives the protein CATAGKRTGELFF.

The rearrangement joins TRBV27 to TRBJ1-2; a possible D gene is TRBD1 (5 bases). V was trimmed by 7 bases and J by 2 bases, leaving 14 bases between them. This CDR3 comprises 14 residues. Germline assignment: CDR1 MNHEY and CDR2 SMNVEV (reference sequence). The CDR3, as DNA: TGTGCCAGCATGAGTTCCGGGACGAACTATGGCTACACCTTC. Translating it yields CASMSSGTNYGYTF.

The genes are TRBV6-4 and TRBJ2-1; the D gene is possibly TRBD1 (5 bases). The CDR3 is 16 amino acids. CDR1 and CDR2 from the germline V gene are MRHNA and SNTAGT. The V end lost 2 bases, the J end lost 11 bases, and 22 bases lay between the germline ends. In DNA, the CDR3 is TGTGCCAGCAGTGACCCAGGGCTAGGGCTAGGGAAAAAGCAGTTCTTC. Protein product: CASSDPGLGLGKKQFF.

CDR3 DNA: TGTGCCAGCAGCTTAGCGGAGGGCTATGGCTACACCTTC. Translating gives CASSLAEGYGYTF. J is TRBJ1-2 and V is TRBV7-6; unclear D gene. Germline V gives CDR1 SGHVS, CDR2 FNYEAQ. V dropped 0 bases and J dropped 4 bases, with 6 bases sitting between them. The CDR3 extends over 13 amino acids.

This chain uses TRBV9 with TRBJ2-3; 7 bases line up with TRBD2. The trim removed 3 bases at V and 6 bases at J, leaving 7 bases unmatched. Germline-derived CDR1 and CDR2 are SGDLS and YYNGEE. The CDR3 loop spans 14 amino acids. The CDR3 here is CASSGTLAGDTQYF. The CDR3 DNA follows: TGTGCCAGCAGCGGAACGTTAGCGGGTGATACGCAGTATTTT. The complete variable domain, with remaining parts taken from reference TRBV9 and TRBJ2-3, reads DSGVTQTPKHLITATGQRVTLRCSPRSGDLSVYWYQQSLDQGLQFLIQYYNGEERAKGNILERFSAQQFPDLHSELNLSSLELGDSALYFCASSGTLAGDTQYFGPGTRLTVL.

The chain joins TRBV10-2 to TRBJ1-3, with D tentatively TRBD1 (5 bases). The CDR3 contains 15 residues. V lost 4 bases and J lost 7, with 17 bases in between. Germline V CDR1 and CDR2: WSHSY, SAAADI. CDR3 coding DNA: TGCGCCAGCAGTGTGTCGGGGGGGAGTTTGAACACCATATATTTT. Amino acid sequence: CASSVSGGSLNTIYF.

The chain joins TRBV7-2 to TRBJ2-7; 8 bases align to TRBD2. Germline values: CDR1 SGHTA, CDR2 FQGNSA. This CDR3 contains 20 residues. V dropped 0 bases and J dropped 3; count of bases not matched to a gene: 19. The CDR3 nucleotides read TGTGCCAGCAGCTTAGCTGGTGTAACAGCGGGGGCATCTCCAAACTACGAGCAGTACTTC. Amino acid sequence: CASSLAGVTAGASPNYEQYF. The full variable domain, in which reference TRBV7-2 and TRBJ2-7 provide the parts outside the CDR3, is GAGVSQSPSNKVTEKGKDVELRCDPISGHTALYWYRQSLGQGLEFLIYFQGNSAPDKSGLPSDRFSAERTGGSVSTLTIQRTQQEDSAVYLCASSLAGVTAGASPNYEQYFGPGTRLTVT.

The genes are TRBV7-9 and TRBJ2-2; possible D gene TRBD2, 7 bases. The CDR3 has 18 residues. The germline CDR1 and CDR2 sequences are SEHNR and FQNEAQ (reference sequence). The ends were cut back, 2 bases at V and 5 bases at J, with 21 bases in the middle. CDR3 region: CASSLPKRDKIKTGELFF. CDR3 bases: TGTGCCAGCAGCTTACCTAAGCGGGACAAAATTAAAACCGGGGAGCTGTTTTTT.

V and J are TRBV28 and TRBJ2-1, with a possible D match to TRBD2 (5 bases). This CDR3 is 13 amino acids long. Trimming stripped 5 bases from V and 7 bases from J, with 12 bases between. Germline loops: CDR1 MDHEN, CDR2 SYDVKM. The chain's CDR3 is CASSPTRFNEQFF. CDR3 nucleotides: TGTGCCAGCAGTCCAACTAGGTTTAATGAGCAGTTCTTC.

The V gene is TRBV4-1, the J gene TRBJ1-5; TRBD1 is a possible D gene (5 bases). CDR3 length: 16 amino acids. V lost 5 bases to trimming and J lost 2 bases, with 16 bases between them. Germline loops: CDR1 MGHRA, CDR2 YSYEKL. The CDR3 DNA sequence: TGCGCCAGCAGCTCCATCGTACAGGACGGCAATCAGCCCCAGCATTTT. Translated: CASSSIVQDGNQPQHF.

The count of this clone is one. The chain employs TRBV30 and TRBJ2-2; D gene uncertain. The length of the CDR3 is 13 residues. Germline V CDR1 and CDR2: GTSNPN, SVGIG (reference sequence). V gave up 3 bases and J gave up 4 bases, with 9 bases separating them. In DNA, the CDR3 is TGTGCCTGGAGGCGCACAACCACCGGGGAGCTGTTTTTT. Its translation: CAWRRTTTGELFF. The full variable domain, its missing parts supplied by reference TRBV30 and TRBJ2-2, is SQTIHQWPATLVQPVGSPLSLECTVEGTSNPNLYWYRQAAGRGLQLLFYSVGIGQISSEVPQNLSASRPQDRQFILSSKKLLLSDSGFYLCAWRRTTTGELFFGEGSRLTVL.

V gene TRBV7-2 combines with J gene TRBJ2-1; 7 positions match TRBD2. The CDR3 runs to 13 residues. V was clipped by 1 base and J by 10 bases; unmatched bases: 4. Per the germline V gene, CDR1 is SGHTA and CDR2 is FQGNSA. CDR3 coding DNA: TGTGCCAGCAGCTTAGTCAGCGGGAAGGAGCAGTTCTTC. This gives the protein CASSLVSGKEQFF.

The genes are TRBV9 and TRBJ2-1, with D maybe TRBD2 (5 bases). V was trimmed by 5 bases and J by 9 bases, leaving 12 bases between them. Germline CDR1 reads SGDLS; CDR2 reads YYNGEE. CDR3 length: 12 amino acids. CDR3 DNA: TGTGCCAGCAGTGAACTAGGAGGTGAGCAGTTCTTC. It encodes CASSELGGEQFF.

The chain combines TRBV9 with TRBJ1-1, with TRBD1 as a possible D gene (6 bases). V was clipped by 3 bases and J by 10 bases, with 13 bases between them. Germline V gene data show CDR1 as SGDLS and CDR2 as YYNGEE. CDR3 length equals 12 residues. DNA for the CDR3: TGTGCCAGCAGCGATGGGGGGCAGGGAGCTTTCTTT. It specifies CASSDGGQGAFF.

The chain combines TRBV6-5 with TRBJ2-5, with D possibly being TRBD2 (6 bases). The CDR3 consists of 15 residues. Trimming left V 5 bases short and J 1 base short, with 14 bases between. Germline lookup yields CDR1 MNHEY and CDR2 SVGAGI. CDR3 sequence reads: CASSLLGSGQETQYF. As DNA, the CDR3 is TGTGCCAGCAGTCTCCTCGGGAGCGGCCAAGAGACCCAGTACTTC.

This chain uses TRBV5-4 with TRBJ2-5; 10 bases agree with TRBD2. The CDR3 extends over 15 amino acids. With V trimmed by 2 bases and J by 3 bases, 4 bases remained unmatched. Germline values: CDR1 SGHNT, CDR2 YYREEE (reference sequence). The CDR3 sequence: CASSLAGGNKETQYF. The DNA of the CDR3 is TGTGCCAGCAGCTTAGCGGGGGGGAACAAAGAGACCCAGTACTTC.

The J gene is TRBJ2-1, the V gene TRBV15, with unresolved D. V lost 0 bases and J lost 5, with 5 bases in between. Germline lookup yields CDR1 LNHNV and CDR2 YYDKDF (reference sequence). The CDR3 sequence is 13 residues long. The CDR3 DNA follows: TGTGCCACCAGCAGAGATAGACACAATGAGCAGTTCTTC. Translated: CATSRDRHNEQFF.